The source of this T cell receptor beta chain is a study of blood T cell repertoires in COVID-19. As for the study in general: Some COVID-19 samples were acute and others convalescent; all came from the United States, Italy and Spain. T cells, B-cell-depleted T cells, or PBMCs supplied cDNA or gDNA.

Profiled with immunoSEQ multiplex PCR; TCRdb holds only in-frame clones, not every one. The sample holds 75,000 to 80,000 clones; approximately 85% are singletons and the top ten take around 40%. The CDR3 spans 16 residues. V gave up 0 bases and J gave up 1 base, with 10 bases separating them. Germline V lookup: CDR1 SGHNT, CDR2 YYREEE (reference sequence). This sequence was found in a human donor in a cohort sampled during active COVID-19. The specimen was peripheral blood. This chain links TRBV5-4 with TRBJ2-2; D may be TRBD2 (7 bases). The CDR3 nucleotides read TGTGCCAGCAGCTTGGAGGGGGGGAGGAACACCGGGGAGCTGTTTTTT. This translates into CASSLEGGRNTGELFF.